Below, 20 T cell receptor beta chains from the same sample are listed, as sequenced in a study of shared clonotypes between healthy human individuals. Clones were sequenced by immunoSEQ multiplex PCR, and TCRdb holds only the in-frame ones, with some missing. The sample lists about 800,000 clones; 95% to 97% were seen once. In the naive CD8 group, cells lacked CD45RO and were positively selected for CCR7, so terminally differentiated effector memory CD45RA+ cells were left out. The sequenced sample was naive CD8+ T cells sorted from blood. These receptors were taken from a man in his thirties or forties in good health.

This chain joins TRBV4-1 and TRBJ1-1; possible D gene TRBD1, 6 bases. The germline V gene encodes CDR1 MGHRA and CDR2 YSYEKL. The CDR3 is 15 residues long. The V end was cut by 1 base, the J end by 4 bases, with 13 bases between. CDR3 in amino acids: CASSQGETGITEAFF. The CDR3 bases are TGCGCCAGCAGCCAAGGCGAGACAGGTATCACTGAAGCTTTCTTT.

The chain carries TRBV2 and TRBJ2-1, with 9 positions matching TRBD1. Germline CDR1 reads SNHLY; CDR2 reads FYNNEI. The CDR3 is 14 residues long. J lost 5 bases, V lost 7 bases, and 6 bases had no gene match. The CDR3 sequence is CASTGDRVNNEQFF. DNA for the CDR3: TGTGCCAGCACCGGGGACAGGGTGAACAATGAGCAGTTCTTC.

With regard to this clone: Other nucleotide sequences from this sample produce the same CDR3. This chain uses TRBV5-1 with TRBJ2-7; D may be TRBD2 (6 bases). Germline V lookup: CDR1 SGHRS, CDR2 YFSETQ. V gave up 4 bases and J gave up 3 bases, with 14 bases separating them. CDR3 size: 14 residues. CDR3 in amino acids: CASSPTSGSYEQYF. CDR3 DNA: TGCGCCAGCAGCCCCACTTCCGGGAGCTACGAGCAGTACTTC.

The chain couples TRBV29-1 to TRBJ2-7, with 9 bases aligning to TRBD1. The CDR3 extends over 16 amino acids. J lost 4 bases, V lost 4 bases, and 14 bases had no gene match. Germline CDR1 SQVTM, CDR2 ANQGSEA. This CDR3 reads CSVVWERGTGSYEQYF. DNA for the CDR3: TGCAGCGTTGTTTGGGAAAGAGGGACAGGGTCGTACGAGCAGTACTTC.

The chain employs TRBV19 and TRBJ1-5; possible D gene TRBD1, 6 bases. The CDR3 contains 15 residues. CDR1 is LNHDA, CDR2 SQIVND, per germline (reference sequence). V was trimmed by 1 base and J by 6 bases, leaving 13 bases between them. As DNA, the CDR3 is TGTGCCAGTAGTATAGGGGCAGGGGTTGGTCAGCCCCAGCATTTT. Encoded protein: CASSIGAGVGQPQHF.

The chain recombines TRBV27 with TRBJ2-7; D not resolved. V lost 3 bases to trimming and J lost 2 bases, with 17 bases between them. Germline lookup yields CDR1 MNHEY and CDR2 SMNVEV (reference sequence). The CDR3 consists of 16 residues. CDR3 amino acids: CASSFRPSVHTYEQYF. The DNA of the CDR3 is TGTGCCAGCAGTTTCCGCCCCTCTGTACACACCTACGAGCAGTACTTC.

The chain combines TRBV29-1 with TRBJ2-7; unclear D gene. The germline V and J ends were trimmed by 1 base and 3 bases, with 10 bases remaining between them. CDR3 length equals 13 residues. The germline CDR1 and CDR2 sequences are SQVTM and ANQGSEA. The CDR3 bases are TGCAGCGTTGAAGGTCCGGACCACTACGAGCAGTACTTC. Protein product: CSVEGPDHYEQYF.

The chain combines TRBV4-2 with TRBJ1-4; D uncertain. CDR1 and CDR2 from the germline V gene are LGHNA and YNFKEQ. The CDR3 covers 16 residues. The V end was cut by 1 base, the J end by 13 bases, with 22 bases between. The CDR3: CASSQVVGDFGKGLFF. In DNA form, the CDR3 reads TGTGCCAGCAGCCAAGTGGTTGGAGACTTTGGAAAAGGACTGTTTTTT.

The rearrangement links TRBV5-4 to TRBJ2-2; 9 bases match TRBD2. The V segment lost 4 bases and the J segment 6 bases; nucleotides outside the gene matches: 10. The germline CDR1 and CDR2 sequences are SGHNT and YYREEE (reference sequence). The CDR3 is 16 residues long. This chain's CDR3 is CASSVSLAGPAGELFF. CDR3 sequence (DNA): TGTGCCAGCAGCGTGAGTCTAGCGGGGCCGGCCGGGGAGCTGTTTTTT.

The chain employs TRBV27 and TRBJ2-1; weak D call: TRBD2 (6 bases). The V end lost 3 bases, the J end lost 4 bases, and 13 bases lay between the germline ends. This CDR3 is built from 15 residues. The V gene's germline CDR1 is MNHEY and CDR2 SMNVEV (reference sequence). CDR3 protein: CASSFTGAGYNEQFF. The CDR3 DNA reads TGTGCCAGCAGTTTTACGGGAGCGGGTTACAATGAGCAGTTCTTC.

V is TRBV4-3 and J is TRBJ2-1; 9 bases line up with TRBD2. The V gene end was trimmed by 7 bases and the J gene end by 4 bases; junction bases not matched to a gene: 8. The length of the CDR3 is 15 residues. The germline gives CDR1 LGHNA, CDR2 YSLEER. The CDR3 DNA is TGCGCCAGCACCCCCGGGACTAGCACGTACAATGAGCAGTTCTTC. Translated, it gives CASTPGTSTYNEQFF.

CDR3 DNA: TGCGCCAGCAGCCAAGATAGGGGACGGGGGACCCAGTACTTC. Protein product: CASSQDRGRGTQYF. The genes are TRBV4-3 and TRBJ2-5, with D tentatively TRBD1 or TRBD2 (5 bases each). This CDR3 region has 14 residues. Germline values: CDR1 LGHNA, CDR2 YSLEER. V lost 0 bases and J lost 7, with 12 bases in between.

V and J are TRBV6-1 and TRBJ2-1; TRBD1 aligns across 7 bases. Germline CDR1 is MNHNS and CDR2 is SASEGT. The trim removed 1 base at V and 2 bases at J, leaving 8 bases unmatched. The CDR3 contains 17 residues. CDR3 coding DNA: TGTGCCAGCAGTGAAGGCCAAACAGGGGTAACCTACAATGAGCAGTTCTTC. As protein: CASSEGQTGVTYNEQFF.

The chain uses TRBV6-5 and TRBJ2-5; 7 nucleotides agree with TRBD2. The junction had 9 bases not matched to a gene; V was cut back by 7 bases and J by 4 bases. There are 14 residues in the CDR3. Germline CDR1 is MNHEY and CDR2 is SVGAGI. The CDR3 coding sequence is TGTGCCAGCACCAGTACGGGAGGCGTAGAGACCCAGTACTTC. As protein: CASTSTGGVETQYF.

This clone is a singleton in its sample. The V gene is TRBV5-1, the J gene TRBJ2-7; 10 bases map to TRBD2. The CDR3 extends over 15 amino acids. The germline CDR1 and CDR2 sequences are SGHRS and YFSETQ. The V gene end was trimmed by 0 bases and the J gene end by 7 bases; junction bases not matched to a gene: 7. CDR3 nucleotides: TGCGCCAGCAGCTTGGATCTAGCGGGAGTTTGGGAGCAGTACTTC. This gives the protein CASSLDLAGVWEQYF.

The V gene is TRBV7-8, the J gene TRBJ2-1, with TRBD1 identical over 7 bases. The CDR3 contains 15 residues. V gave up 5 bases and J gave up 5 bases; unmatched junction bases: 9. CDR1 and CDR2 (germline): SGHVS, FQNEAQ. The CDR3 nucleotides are TGTGCCAGCAGCCCCTGGACAGGCAAGGACAATGAGCAGTTCTTC. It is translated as CASSPWTGKDNEQFF.

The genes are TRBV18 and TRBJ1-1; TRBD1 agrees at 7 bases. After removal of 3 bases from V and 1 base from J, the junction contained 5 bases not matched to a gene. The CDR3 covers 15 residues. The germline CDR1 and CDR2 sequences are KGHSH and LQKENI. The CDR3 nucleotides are TGTGCCAGCTCACCGGCCGGGACAGAGAACACTGAAGCTTTCTTT. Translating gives CASSPAGTENTEAFF.

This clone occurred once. CDR3 sequence reads: CASSLVLGHMPNTDTQYF. CDR3 bases: TGCGCCAGCAGCTTGGTGTTGGGGCACATGCCAAACACAGATACGCAGTATTTT. The V gene is TRBV5-1, the J gene TRBJ2-3, with a weak D call TRBD1 (5 bases). This CDR3 has 18 residues. V lost 0 bases and J 2 bases, leaving 19 bases between the germline ends. From germline, CDR1 is SGHRS and CDR2 YFSETQ.

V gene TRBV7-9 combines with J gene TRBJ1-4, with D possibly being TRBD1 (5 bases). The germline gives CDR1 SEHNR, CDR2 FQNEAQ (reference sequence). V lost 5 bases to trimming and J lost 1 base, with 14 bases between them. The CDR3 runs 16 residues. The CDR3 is CASSQILRGTNEKLFF. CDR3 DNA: TGTGCCAGCAGCCAGATCCTTAGGGGAACTAATGAAAAACTGTTTTTT.

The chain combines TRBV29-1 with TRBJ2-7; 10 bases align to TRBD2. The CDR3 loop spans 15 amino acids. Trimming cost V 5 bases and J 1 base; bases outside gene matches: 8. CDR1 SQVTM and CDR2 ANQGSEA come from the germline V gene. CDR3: CSVTPSGSPSYEQYF. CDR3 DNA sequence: TGCAGCGTTACCCCTAGCGGGAGTCCTTCCTACGAGCAGTACTTC.